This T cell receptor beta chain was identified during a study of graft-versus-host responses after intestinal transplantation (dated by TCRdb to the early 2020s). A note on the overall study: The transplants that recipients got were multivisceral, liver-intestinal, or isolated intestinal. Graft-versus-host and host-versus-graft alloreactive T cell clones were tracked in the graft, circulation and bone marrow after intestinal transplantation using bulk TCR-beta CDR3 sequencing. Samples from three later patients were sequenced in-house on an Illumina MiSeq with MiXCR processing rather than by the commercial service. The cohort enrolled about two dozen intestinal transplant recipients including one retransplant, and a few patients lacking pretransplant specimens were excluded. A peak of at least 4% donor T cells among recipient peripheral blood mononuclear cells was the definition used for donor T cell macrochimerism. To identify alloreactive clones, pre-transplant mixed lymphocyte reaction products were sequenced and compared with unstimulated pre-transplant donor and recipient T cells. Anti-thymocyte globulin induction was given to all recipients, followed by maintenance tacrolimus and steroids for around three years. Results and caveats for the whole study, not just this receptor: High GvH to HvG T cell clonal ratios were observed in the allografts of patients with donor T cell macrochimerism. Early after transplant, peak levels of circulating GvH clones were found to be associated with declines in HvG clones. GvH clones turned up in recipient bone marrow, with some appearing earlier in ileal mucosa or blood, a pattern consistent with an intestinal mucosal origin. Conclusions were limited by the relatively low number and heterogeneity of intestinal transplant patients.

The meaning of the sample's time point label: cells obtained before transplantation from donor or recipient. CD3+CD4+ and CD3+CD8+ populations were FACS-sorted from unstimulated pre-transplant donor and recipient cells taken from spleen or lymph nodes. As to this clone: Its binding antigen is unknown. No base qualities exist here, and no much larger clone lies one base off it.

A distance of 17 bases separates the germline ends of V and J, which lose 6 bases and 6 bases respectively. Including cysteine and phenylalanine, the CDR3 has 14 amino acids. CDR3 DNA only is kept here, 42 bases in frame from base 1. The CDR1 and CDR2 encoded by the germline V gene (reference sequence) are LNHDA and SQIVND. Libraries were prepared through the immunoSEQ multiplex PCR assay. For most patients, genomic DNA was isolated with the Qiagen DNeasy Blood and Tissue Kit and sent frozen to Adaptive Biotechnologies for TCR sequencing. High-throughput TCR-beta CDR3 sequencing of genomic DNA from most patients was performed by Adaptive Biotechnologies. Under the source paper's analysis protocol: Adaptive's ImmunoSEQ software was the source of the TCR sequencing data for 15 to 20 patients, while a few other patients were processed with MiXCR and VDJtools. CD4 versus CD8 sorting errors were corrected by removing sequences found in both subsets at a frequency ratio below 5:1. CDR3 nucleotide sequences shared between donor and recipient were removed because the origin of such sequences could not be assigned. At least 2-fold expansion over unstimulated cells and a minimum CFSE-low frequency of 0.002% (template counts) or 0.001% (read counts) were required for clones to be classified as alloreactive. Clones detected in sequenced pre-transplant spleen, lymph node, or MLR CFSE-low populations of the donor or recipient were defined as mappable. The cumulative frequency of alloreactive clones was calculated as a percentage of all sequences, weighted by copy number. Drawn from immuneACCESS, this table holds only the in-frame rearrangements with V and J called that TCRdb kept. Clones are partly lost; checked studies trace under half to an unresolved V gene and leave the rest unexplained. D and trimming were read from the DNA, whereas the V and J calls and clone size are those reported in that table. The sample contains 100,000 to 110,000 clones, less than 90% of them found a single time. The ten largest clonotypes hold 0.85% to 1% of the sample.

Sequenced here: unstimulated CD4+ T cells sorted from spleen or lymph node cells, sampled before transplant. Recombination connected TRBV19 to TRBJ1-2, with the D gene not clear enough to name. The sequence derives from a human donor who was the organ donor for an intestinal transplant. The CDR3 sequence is CASSVGLGFDGYTF. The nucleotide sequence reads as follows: TGTGCCAGTAGCGTCGGGTTAGGTTTCGATGGCTACACCTTC.